The next 5 T cell receptor beta chains were all read from a single sample in a study of blood T cell repertoires in COVID-19. Assay used: immunoSEQ multiplex PCR; TCRdb lists only in-frame clones, some missing. The repertoire includes 20,000 to 30,000 clones, 80% to 90% of them detected once, and around 8.9% sits in the top ten. The specimen sequenced was peripheral blood. The receptors come from a man between 70 and 80 years old with acute or convalescent COVID-19.

This chain connects TRBV19 to TRBJ2-3, with 10 bases that match TRBD2. The ends lost 10 bases at V and 7 bases at J; junction bases unmatched: 20. This CDR3 is 17 amino acids long. Per the germline V gene, CDR1 is LNHDA and CDR2 is SQIVND (reference sequence). This chain's CDR3 is CATVGGESGRVRNTQYF. The CDR3 bases are TGTGCCACCGTGGGGGGAGAGAGCGGGAGGGTGAGAAATACGCAGTATTTT.

The chain joins TRBV4-1 to TRBJ2-7, with 10 bases fitting TRBD2. Looked up from germline, CDR1 is MGHRA and CDR2 is YSYEKL. With 1 base clipped from V and 3 bases from J, the junction kept 3 bases outside the gene matches. The CDR3 has 15 residues. The CDR3 sequence: CASSQGPSGSYEQYF. CDR3 bases: TGCGCCAGCAGCCAAGGGCCTAGCGGGAGCTACGAGCAGTACTTC.

For the CDR3, the DNA is TGCGCCAGCAGCGCGAACGGACAGAACACTGAAGCTTTCTTT. It codes for CASSANGQNTEAFF. The rearrangement joins TRBV10-1 to TRBJ1-1, with D maybe TRBD1 (5 bases). This CDR3 is 14 amino acids long. Germline V gives CDR1 WNHNN, CDR2 SYGVQD (reference sequence). V shed 6 bases and J shed 1 base, with 12 bases lying between them.

The gene calls are TRBV6-2 or TRBV6-3 and TRBJ2-1; 9 bases match TRBD2. Germline lookup yields CDR1 MNHEY and CDR2 SVGEGT. V shed 3 bases, J shed 2 bases, and the junction held 8 bases outside the gene matches. The CDR3 runs 17 residues. CDR3 in amino acids: CASSYKPGLATYNEQFF. DNA for the CDR3: TGTGCCAGCAGTTATAAGCCGGGACTAGCCACCTACAATGAGCAGTTCTTC.

The CDR3 reads CASREDKETQYF. In DNA form, the CDR3 reads TGTGCCAGCAGGGAGGATAAAGAGACCCAGTACTTC. The J gene is TRBJ2-5, the V gene TRBV6-5; D may be TRBD2 (5 bases). The CDR3 totals 12 residues. CDR1 is MNHEY and CDR2 is SVGAGI in the germline V gene. Trimming removed 6 bases from V and 3 bases from J, with 8 bases in between.